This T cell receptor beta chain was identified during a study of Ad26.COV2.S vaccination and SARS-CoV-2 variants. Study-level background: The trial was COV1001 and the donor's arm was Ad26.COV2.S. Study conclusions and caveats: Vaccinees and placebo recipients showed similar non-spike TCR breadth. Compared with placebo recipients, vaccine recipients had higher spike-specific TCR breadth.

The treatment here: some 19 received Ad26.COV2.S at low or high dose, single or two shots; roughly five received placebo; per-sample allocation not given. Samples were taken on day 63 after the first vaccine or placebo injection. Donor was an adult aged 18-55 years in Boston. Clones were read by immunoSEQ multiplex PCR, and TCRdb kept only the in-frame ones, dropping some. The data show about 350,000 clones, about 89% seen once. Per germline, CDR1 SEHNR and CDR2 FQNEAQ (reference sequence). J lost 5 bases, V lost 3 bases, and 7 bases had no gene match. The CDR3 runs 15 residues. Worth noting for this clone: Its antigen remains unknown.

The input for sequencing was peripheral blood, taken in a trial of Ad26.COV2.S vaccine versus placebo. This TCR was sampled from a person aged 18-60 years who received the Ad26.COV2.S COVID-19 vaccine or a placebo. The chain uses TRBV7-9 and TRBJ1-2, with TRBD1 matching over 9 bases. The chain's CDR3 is CASSLGQGVGYGYTF. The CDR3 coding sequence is TGTGCCAGCAGCTTGGGACAGGGAGTCGGGTATGGCTACACCTTC. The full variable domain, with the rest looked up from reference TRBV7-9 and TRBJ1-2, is DTGVSQNPRHKITKRGQNVTFRCDPISEHNRLYWYRQTLGQGPEFLTYFQNEAQLEKSRLLSDRFSAERPKGSFSTLEIQRTEQGDSAMYLCASSLGQGVGYGYTFGSGTRLTVV.